A single sample is the source of the 25 T cell receptor beta chains below, sequenced in a study of read filtering for tumor transcriptome and immune sequencing. From about 400 ng of RNA, a library with molecular barcoded alpha/delta and beta/gamma adaptors was made. TCRdb recomputed calls from the reads with MiXCR, one row per CDR3 protein. The repertoire holds 85,000 to 100,000 distinct CDR3 sequences, with about 22% as singletons. Specimen: a population of CD138-negative cells sorted from bone marrow. The origin of the receptors is a donor over 35 with multiple myeloma.

This clonotype was counted ten times or more. The rearrangement links TRBV20-1 to TRBJ1-5; D is uncertain. The germline CDR1 and CDR2 sequences are DFQATT and SNEGSKA (reference sequence). The CDR3 is made up of 13 amino acids. V lost 2 bases, J lost 6 bases, and 11 bases lay in between. The CDR3 here is CSARLVGFQPQHF. CDR3 in DNA: TGCAGTGCTAGATTGGTGGGGTTTCAGCCCCAGCATTTT.

Ten or more counts support this clonotype. The chain recombines TRBV7-9 with TRBJ1-1; no clear D gene. In germline, CDR1 is SEHNR, CDR2 FQNEAQ (reference sequence). The V gene lost 7 bases and the J gene lost 4 bases, with 10 bases spanning the gap. The CDR3 covers 12 residues. CDR3 DNA sequence: TGTGCCAGCATCGGCCCCGCCACTGAAGCTTTCTTT. It specifies CASIGPATEAFF. Full variable domain (outside the CDR3, taken from reference TRBV7-9 and TRBJ1-1): DTGVSQNPRHKITKRGQNVTFRCDPISEHNRLYWYRQTLGQGPEFLTYFQNEAQLEKSRLLSDRFSAERPKGSFSTLEIQRTEQGDSAMYLCASIGPATEAFFGQGTRLTVV.

In this sample, this clonotype turned up many times. J is TRBJ2-5 and V is TRBV7-2; 7 bases are shared with TRBD2. The germline V gene has CDR1 SGHTA and CDR2 FQGNSA. The V and J ends lost 5 bases and 6 bases, in that order; junction bases with no gene match: 12. The CDR3 extends over 15 amino acids. The CDR3 region is CASSGGGGGKKTQYF. The CDR3 nucleotides read TGTGCCAGCAGCGGGGGGGGGGGAGGAAAGAAGACCCAGTACTTC.

This clonotype was recorded at least ten times. The chain couples TRBV20-1 to TRBJ2-7, with 11 bases fitting TRBD1. Germline loops: CDR1 DFQATT, CDR2 SNEGSKA (reference sequence). The CDR3 is 13 amino acids. The V and J ends lost 4 bases and 4 bases, in that order; junction bases with no gene match: 3. CDR3 sequence (DNA): TGCAGTGCTACCGGGACAGGGGGTTACGAGCAGTACTTC. Residues: CSATGTGGYEQYF.

The chain combines TRBV7-3 with TRBJ2-5; the D gene is possibly TRBD1 (5 bases). CDR3 length: 14 residues. Deletions cut 5 bases from V and 3 bases from J, with 13 bases between. CDR1 is SGHTA, CDR2 FQGTGA, per germline. CDR3 sequence reads: CASSPGHSEETQYF. The CDR3 DNA sequence: TGTGCCAGCAGCCCCGGACACAGCGAAGAGACCCAGTACTTC.

The rearrangement uses TRBV28 and TRBJ2-5; TRBD1 matches 7 bases. This CDR3 region has 14 residues. CDR1 and CDR2 (germline): MDHEN, SYDVKM. V lost 7 bases, J lost 4 bases, and 9 bases stayed unmatched. CDR3 sequence (DNA): TGTGCCAGCAAGGGCGAGGGGGCAGGAGAGACCCAGTACTTC. This translates into CASKGEGAGETQYF.

This clonotype was counted many times. The chain joins TRBV12-3 or TRBV12-4 to TRBJ2-1; TRBD2 aligns across 10 bases. After removal of 1 base from V and 8 bases from J, the junction contained 5 bases not matched to a gene. This CDR3 region has 15 residues. CDR3 amino acids: CASSLGAGGSYEQFF. The DNA of the CDR3 is TGTGCCAGCAGTTTAGGAGCGGGGGGGTCTTATGAGCAGTTCTTC.

As for this clonotype: This may be a read error: a much more frequent sequence differs by one nucleotide. This chain's CDR3 is CSARDRNVKREPQHF. The CDR3 DNA follows: TGCAGTGCTAGAGATAGGAATGTGAAACGGGAGCCCCAGCATTTT. The V call is TRBV20-1, the J call TRBJ1-5; D call uncertain. CDR1 DFQATT and CDR2 SNEGSKA come from the germline V gene (reference sequence). V lost 0 bases and J lost 8, with 17 bases in between. This CDR3 contains 15 residues.

Concerning this clonotype itself: A much more abundant neighbour one base away suggests this may be a read error. J is TRBJ2-5 and V is TRBV5-1, with D possibly being TRBD2 (6 bases). Per the germline V gene, CDR1 is SGHRS and CDR2 is YFSETQ. The CDR3 is made up of 14 amino acids. This chain's CDR3 is CPSSFMTRGETQYF. CDR3 in DNA: TGCCCCAGCAGCTTTATGACTAGAGGAGAGACCCAGTACTTC.

The rearrangement joins TRBV18 to TRBJ2-3, with a weak D call TRBD2 (7 bases). The CDR3 is 14 residues long. V was shortened by 6 bases and J by 2 bases, with 12 bases between the two germline ends. Germline assignment: CDR1 KGHSH and CDR2 LQKENI. Here the CDR3 DNA reads TGTGCCAGCTCCGTGGCGGGGGCCACAGATACGCAGTATTTT. Protein product: CASSVAGATDTQYF.

The chain employs TRBV24-1 and TRBJ2-5; D not certain. The CDR3 loop spans 15 amino acids. Germline V CDR1 and CDR2: KGHDR, SFDVKD. Trimming removed 3 bases from V and 4 bases from J, with 14 bases in between. In DNA, the CDR3 is TGTGCCACCAGTGATCCTCGGGCCCTGGCAGAGACCCAGTACTTC. Translation: CATSDPRALAETQYF.

This clonotype was seen once. One end of the junction is discordant with germline, which a read error may explain. The CDR3 is CASSPRLAKNVQFF. Written as DNA, the CDR3 is TGTGCCAGCAGCCCGCGACTAGCGAAGAATGTGCAGTTCTTC. The genes are TRBV11-2 and TRBJ2-1; 8 positions match TRBD2. The CDR3 spans 14 residues. Germline lookup yields CDR1 SGHAT and CDR2 FQNNGV.

This clonotype was observed many times. This sequence joins TRBV28 and TRBJ1-1; 7 positions match TRBD1. Trimming at V came to 6 bases and at J to 0 bases, leaving 4 bases not matched to a gene. Germline CDR1 and CDR2: MDHEN and SYDVKM. The CDR3 loop spans 14 amino acids. This chain's CDR3 is CASRPGGVNTEAFF. As DNA, the CDR3 is TGTGCCAGCAGGCCAGGGGGGGTGAACACTGAAGCTTTCTTT.

This clonotype appeared a few times. A much larger clone lies one base from this, so it may be a read error. The rearrangement links TRBV4-1 to TRBJ2-1; D uncertain. In germline, CDR1 is MGHRA, CDR2 YSYEKL. The CDR3 is 14 residues long. The CDR3 is CASSQPGRSNGQFF. In DNA, the CDR3 is TGCGCCAGCAGCCAACCGGGCCGGTCCAATGGGCAGTTCTTC.

This clonotype was recorded at least ten times. V and J are TRBV6-1 and TRBJ2-1; D ambiguous. Trimming left V 5 bases short and J 7 bases short, with 6 bases between. Germline-derived CDR1 and CDR2 are MNHNS and SASEGT. The CDR3 is 11 residues long. Here the CDR3 reads CASSPKNEQFF. The CDR3 coding sequence is TGTGCCAGCAGTCCAAAGAATGAGCAGTTCTTC.

This clonotype was seen many times. The CDR3 DNA reads TGTGCCAGCAGTCCTCCCTGGGGGCCGGAGACCCAGTACTTC. Protein: CASSPPWGPETQYF. The rearrangement uses TRBV28 and TRBJ2-5, with TRBD1 as a possible D gene (6 bases). Trimming took 5 bases from V and 5 from J, leaving 15 bases between them. Germline V lookup: CDR1 MDHEN, CDR2 SYDVKM. The CDR3 covers 14 residues. Variable domain in full (rest from reference TRBV28 and TRBJ2-5): DVKVTQSSRYLVKRTGEKVFLECVQDMDHENMFWYRQDPGLGLRLIYFSYDVKMKEKGDIPEGYSVSREKKERFSLILESASTNQTSMYLCASSPPWGPETQYFGPGTRLLVL.

This clonotype was counted at least ten times. The chain recombines TRBV28 with TRBJ1-1; TRBD1 matches 9 bases. Per germline, CDR1 MDHEN and CDR2 SYDVKM. This CDR3 is 14 amino acids long. Germline trimming cut 6 bases from V and 4 bases from J; bases unmatched to any gene: 6. The CDR3 sequence is CASSLTGGGTEAFF. CDR3 bases: TGTGCCAGCAGCTTGACAGGGGGTGGCACTGAAGCTTTCTTT.

This clonotype came up many times. V and J are TRBV5-1 and TRBJ2-5, with a weak D call TRBD2 (6 bases). V lost 4 bases to trimming and J lost 3 bases, with 16 bases between them. The CDR3 has 15 residues. CDR1 is SGHRS and CDR2 is YFSETQ in the germline V gene. The CDR3 DNA sequence: TGCGCCAGCAGCCTGTCGGGGGTGGCCGAAGAGACCCAGTACTTC. It codes for CASSLSGVAEETQYF.

This clonotype was seen at least ten times. The rearrangement links TRBV5-5 to TRBJ2-2; no clear D. CDR1 is SGHKS, CDR2 YYEKEE, per germline (reference sequence). Trimming took off 2 bases at V and 5 bases at J, with 10 bases between the two ends. CDR3 length: 14 residues. CDR3 bases: TGTGCCAGCAGCTTTCCCGTTGCTACCGGGGAGCTGTTTTTT. Translation gives CASSFPVATGELFF.

This clonotype has ten or more counts. The rearrangement joins TRBV20-1 to TRBJ1-1; 9 bases fit TRBD1. There are 14 residues in the CDR3. V shed 3 bases, J shed 6 bases, and the junction held 8 bases outside the gene matches. The germline CDR1 and CDR2 sequences are DFQATT and SNEGSKA (reference sequence). The CDR3 DNA reads as TGCAGTGCTAGGGGGGACAGGGCTTTTGCTGAAGCTTTCTTT. Translated, it gives CSARGDRAFAEAFF.

This chain connects TRBV4-2 to TRBJ2-7, with 8 nucleotides matching TRBD2. Germline CDR1 is LGHNA and CDR2 is YNFKEQ. The CDR3 is 14 residues long. V dropped 2 bases and J dropped 6; count of bases not matched to a gene: 6. CDR3 coding DNA: TGTGCCAGCAGCCAACCCGGGACTAGTTCCGAGCAGTACTTC. This gives the protein CASSQPGTSSEQYF.

The chain couples TRBV20-1 to TRBJ2-1, with 15 bases identical to TRBD2. CDR1 and CDR2 from the germline V gene are DFQATT and SNEGSKA (reference sequence). The CDR3 is 15 residues long. Trimming removed 3 bases from V and 6 bases from J; junction bases left unmatched: 3. CDR3 protein: CSASGLAGGSNEQFF. The CDR3 DNA follows: TGCAGTGCTAGTGGACTAGCGGGGGGGAGCAATGAGCAGTTCTTC.

The rearrangement uses TRBV2 and TRBJ2-1, with TRBD1 matching 12 bases. Per the germline V gene, CDR1 is SNHLY and CDR2 is FYNNEI. This CDR3 contains 17 residues. V lost 3 bases and J lost 7; bases outside the gene matches: 10. CDR3 residues: CASSDRDRGPPENEQFF. In DNA, the CDR3 is TGTGCCAGCAGTGATCGGGACAGGGGGCCCCCAGAGAATGAGCAGTTCTTC.

This sequence joins TRBV20-1 and TRBJ2-3; D tentatively fits TRBD1 or TRBD2 (7 bases each). Germline assignment: CDR1 DFQATT and CDR2 SNEGSKA (reference sequence). This CDR3 comprises 17 residues. The V end lost 3 bases, the J end lost 4 bases, and 23 bases lay between the germline ends. DNA for the CDR3: TGCAGTGCTAGGCCGACCCTAGGGAGGGGGCGTGCAGATACGCAGTATTTT. It yields the protein CSARPTLGRGRADTQYF.

This clonotype was detected ten times or more. The chain joins TRBV2 to TRBJ2-3; D unclear. Trimming pared 3 bases from V and 0 bases from J, leaving 7 bases between. The CDR3 is 14 amino acids. CDR1 is SNHLY, CDR2 FYNNEI, per germline. The CDR3 coding sequence is TGTGCCAGCAGTGAGGTGGGGAGCACAGATACGCAGTATTTT. The encoded protein is CASSEVGSTDTQYF. The full variable domain, rest sourced from reference TRBV2 and TRBJ2-3, is EPEVTQTPSHQVTQMGQEVILRCVPISNHLYFYWYRQILGQKVEFLVSFYNNEISEKSEIFDDQFSVERPDGSNFTLKIRSTKLEDSAMYFCASSEVGSTDTQYFGPGTRLTVL.